These 20 T cell receptor beta chains were all obtained from the same sample, sequenced in a study of T cells in Graves' hyperthyroidism and ophthalmopathy. It was RNA transcripts that yielded the amplified TCR beta CDR3 regions. Researchers ran a first-round RT-PCR on the TCR CDR3 using the HTBI primer set. From the multiplex PCR reads, TCRdb called clonotypes with MiXCR, one entry per CDR3 protein. The table records about 840,000 distinct CDR3 sequences, around 39% of them present only once. The sequenced sample consisted of blood. These receptors originate from a man younger than 35 with Graves' hyperthyroidism.

Many counts were recorded for this clonotype. The chain links TRBV13 to TRBJ2-6; D could derive from TRBD1 or TRBD2 (6 bases each). CDR3 length: 15 residues. Trimming left V 5 bases short and J 3 bases short, with 11 bases between. CDR1 and CDR2 from the germline V gene are PRHDT and FYEKMQ (reference sequence). CDR3 DNA sequence: TGTGCCAGCAGCCAACAGGGAGGTGGGGCCAACGTCCTGACTTTC. Translated: CASSQQGGGANVLTF.

This clonotype was counted a few times. The chain carries TRBV7-2 and TRBJ2-7, with D possibly being TRBD2 (6 bases). The germline V and J ends were trimmed by 5 bases and 4 bases, with 18 bases remaining between them. Germline CDR1 reads SGHTA; CDR2 reads FQGNSA. This CDR3 is 15 amino acids long. This CDR3 is CASSTTPGEPYEQYF. CDR3 nucleotide sequence: TGTGCCAGCAGCACGACCCCGGGGGAGCCATACGAGCAGTACTTC.

A few counts support this clonotype. The V and J genes are TRBV4-1 and TRBJ2-7, with D uncertain. The ends were cut back, 2 bases at V and 1 base at J, with 9 bases in the middle. This CDR3 has 14 residues. CDR1 and CDR2 from the germline V gene are MGHRA and YSYEKL. Written as DNA, the CDR3 is TGCGCCAGCAGCCAAACAAGCCTATCCTACGAGCAGTACTTC. Residues: CASSQTSLSYEQYF.

The CDR3 here is CASSLRTSGSEQYF. The CDR3 DNA sequence: TGTGCCAGCAGCTTGCGGACTAGCGGGAGCGAGCAGTACTTC. The chain joins TRBV7-2 to TRBJ2-7, with 13 positions matching TRBD2. This CDR3 contains 14 residues. Germline values: CDR1 SGHTA, CDR2 FQGNSA. The ends lost 3 bases at V and 6 bases at J; junction bases unmatched: 2. The full variable domain, its missing parts supplied by reference TRBV7-2 and TRBJ2-7, is GAGVSQSPSNKVTEKGKDVELRCDPISGHTALYWYRQSLGQGLEFLIYFQGNSAPDKSGLPSDRFSAERTGGSVSTLTIQRTQQEDSAVYLCASSLRTSGSEQYFGPGTRLTVT.

This chain links TRBV7-9 with TRBJ1-2; 10 bases agree with TRBD1. This CDR3 is 14 amino acids long. The V gene's germline CDR1 is SEHNR and CDR2 FQNEAQ (reference sequence). V lost 8 bases, J lost 2 bases, and 5 bases stayed unmatched. In DNA form, the CDR3 reads TGTGCCAGCCGACTGACAGGGGGCAACTATGGCTACACCTTC. This gives the protein CASRLTGGNYGYTF.

Comments on this clonotype: Just one base apart from a much larger clone, this may be a read error. The chain couples TRBV15 to TRBJ2-7; D tentatively reads TRBD1 or TRBD2 (5 bases each). The CDR3 consists of 17 residues. Germline loops: CDR1 LNHNV, CDR2 YYDKDF (reference sequence). For the CDR3, the DNA is TGTGCCACCAGCAGAGAGGTTGTAGGGACCGGGTCCTACGGGCAGTACTTC. It translates to CATSREVVGTGSYGQYF. Based on the CDR3 plus reference TRBV15 and TRBJ2-7, the full variable domain is DAMVIQNPRYQVTQFGKPVTLSCSQTLNHNVMYWYQQKSSQAPKLLFHYYDKDFNNEADTPDNFQSRRPNTSFCFLDIRSPGLGDTAMYLCATSREVVGTGSYGQYFGPGTRLTVT.

The J gene is TRBJ2-5, the V gene TRBV7-6; D gene uncertain. V lost 2 bases, J lost 2 bases, and 12 bases lay in between. Germline assignment: CDR1 SGHVS and CDR2 FNYEAQ. The CDR3 totals 15 residues. This CDR3 is CASSLSTPPQETQYF. For the CDR3, the DNA is TGTGCCAGCAGCTTAAGTACCCCTCCTCAAGAGACCCAGTACTTC. The full variable domain, in which reference TRBV7-6 and TRBJ2-5 provide the parts outside the CDR3, is GAGVSQSPRYKVTKRGQDVALRCDPISGHVSLYWYRQALGQGPEFLTYFNYEAQQDKSGLPNDRFSAERPEGSISTLTIQRTEQRDSAMYRCASSLSTPPQETQYFGPGTRLLVL.

Note on this clonotype: One end of the junction varies from germline; a read error may be responsible. The V and J genes are TRBV10-3 and TRBJ1-3; 7 bases align to TRBD1. The germline V gene has CDR1 ENHRY and CDR2 SYGVKD. The CDR3 length is 14 residues. In nucleotides, the CDR3 is TGTGCCTTCAGTGACAGGGTCGGTGGTAACACCATATATTTT. This translates into CAFSDRVGGNTIYF.

The genes are TRBV11-1 and TRBJ2-7; D unresolved. The CDR3 is made up of 15 amino acids. Germline V gene lookup returns CDR1 SGHAT and CDR2 FQDESV (reference sequence). V was clipped by 5 bases and J by 0 bases, with 14 bases between them. The CDR3, as DNA: TGTGCCAGCAGCCAGGAGATCCGAAGCTCCTACGAGCAGTACTTC. Translated, it gives CASSQEIRSSYEQYF.

The rearrangement uses TRBV15 and TRBJ2-1, with 9 bases aligning to TRBD1. The junction had 5 bases not matched to a gene; V was cut back by 5 bases and J by 6 bases. The germline CDR1 and CDR2 sequences are LNHNV and YYDKDF (reference sequence). The CDR3 has 14 residues. CDR3 bases: TGTGCCACCAGCGGACCGGGACAGGGCAATGAGCAGTTCTTC. It yields the protein CATSGPGQGNEQFF.

This clonotype was found a few times. The chain links TRBV7-8 to TRBJ2-7; 8 nucleotides match TRBD2. The length of the CDR3 is 16 residues. Trimming at V came to 1 base and at J to 1 base, leaving 6 bases not matched to a gene. Germline V lookup: CDR1 SGHVS, CDR2 FQNEAQ. The CDR3 reads CASSLERASGSYEQYF. In DNA form, the CDR3 reads TGTGCCAGCAGCTTAGAGAGGGCTAGCGGGTCCTACGAGCAGTACTTC. Together with reference TRBV7-8 and TRBJ2-7, the CDR3 gives the full variable domain: GAGVSQSPRYKVAKRGQDVALRCDPISGHVSLFWYQQALGQGPEFLTYFQNEAQLDKSGLPSDRFFAERPEGSVSTLKIQRTQQEDSAVYLCASSLERASGSYEQYFGPGTRLTVT.

About this clonotype itself: A clone one base away is much larger, so this may be a read error. The chain couples TRBV7-9 to TRBJ2-7; D gene unclear. In germline, CDR1 is SEHNR, CDR2 FQNEAQ (reference sequence). The CDR3 is 12 amino acids. Trimming stripped 4 bases from V and 0 bases from J, with 4 bases between. CDR3 residues: CASSYISYEQYF. As DNA, the CDR3 is TGTGCCAGCAGCTACATCTCCTACGAGCAGTACTTC.

The V gene is TRBV7-2, the J gene TRBJ1-5, with TRBD1 matching 11 bases. This CDR3 is 15 amino acids long. Germline-derived CDR1 and CDR2 are SGHTA and FQGNSA. Trimming took 5 bases from V and 2 from J; bases not matched to a gene: 2. The CDR3 bases are TGTGCCAGCAGCGGGGGACAGGGGGGCAATCAGCCCCAGCATTTT. This translates into CASSGGQGGNQPQHF.

V is TRBV9 and J is TRBJ2-7; the match to TRBD1 covers 7 bases. V was clipped by 2 bases and J by 0 bases; unmatched bases: 5. The CDR3 extends over 15 amino acids. Germline CDR1 and CDR2: SGDLS and YYNGEE. The CDR3 protein is CASSVDGTASYEQYF. The CDR3 bases are TGTGCCAGCAGCGTGGACGGGACAGCCTCCTACGAGCAGTACTTC.

V is TRBV24-1 and J is TRBJ2-5, with TRBD2 identical over 8 bases. In germline, CDR1 is KGHDR, CDR2 SFDVKD. This CDR3 has 14 amino acids. V shed 10 bases and J 4 bases; nucleotides not matched to a gene: 10. The CDR3 DNA sequence: TGTGCCACGGCCTCTAGCGGGTGGGGAGAGACCCAGTACTTC. Protein sequence: CATASSGWGETQYF.

This clonotype was counted many times. The chain links TRBV19 to TRBJ1-2, with D uncertain. The CDR3 is 14 residues long. Between the trimmed V and J ends, which lost 7 bases and 3 bases, there was a span of 15 bases. The germline gives CDR1 LNHDA, CDR2 SQIVND (reference sequence). This chain's CDR3 is CASNPVTGHYGYTF. The CDR3 nucleotides are TGTGCCAGTAACCCCGTTACCGGCCACTATGGCTACACCTTC.

This clonotype showed up many times. The genes are TRBV7-9 and TRBJ1-4; 7 bases line up with TRBD1. Losses at the gene ends were 5 bases for V and 5 bases for J; bases not matched to a gene: 8. The CDR3 contains 15 residues. The germline V gene has CDR1 SEHNR and CDR2 FQNEAQ (reference sequence). The CDR3 bases are TGTGCCAGCAGCGACGGACAGGAAGCGAATGAAAAACTGTTTTTT. It codes for CASSDGQEANEKLFF.

Only a few counts were recorded for this clonotype. V usage is TRBV4-2 and J usage is TRBJ1-6; D gene ambiguous. The CDR3 has 15 amino acids. Trimming shortened V by 1 base and J by 9 bases, and 13 bases separated the two germline ends. CDR1 is LGHNA and CDR2 is YNFKEQ in the germline V gene. CDR3 in DNA: TGTGCCAGCAGCCAAGGTACGGGGTCGAGTTCACCCCTCCACTTT. Residues: CASSQGTGSSSPLHF.

V gene TRBV7-2 combines with J gene TRBJ2-2, with 9 nucleotides matching TRBD1. The V segment lost 5 bases and the J segment 3 bases; nucleotides outside the gene matches: 7. Germline V gives CDR1 SGHTA, CDR2 FQGNSA. The CDR3 extends over 16 amino acids. CDR3 region: CASSPPTGGDTGELFF. In DNA, the CDR3 is TGTGCCAGCAGCCCCCCGACAGGGGGTGACACCGGGGAGCTGTTTTTT.

This clonotype was observed a handful of times. This chain connects TRBV5-6 to TRBJ1-1; D possibly corresponds to TRBD1 (6 bases). The germline gives CDR1 SGHDT, CDR2 YYEEEE. V lost 6 bases and J lost 3, with 18 bases in between. This CDR3 is 15 amino acids long. This chain's CDR3 is CASIPGGTTHTEAFF. CDR3 bases: TGTGCCAGCATCCCGGGGGGGACAACTCACACTGAAGCTTTCTTT.